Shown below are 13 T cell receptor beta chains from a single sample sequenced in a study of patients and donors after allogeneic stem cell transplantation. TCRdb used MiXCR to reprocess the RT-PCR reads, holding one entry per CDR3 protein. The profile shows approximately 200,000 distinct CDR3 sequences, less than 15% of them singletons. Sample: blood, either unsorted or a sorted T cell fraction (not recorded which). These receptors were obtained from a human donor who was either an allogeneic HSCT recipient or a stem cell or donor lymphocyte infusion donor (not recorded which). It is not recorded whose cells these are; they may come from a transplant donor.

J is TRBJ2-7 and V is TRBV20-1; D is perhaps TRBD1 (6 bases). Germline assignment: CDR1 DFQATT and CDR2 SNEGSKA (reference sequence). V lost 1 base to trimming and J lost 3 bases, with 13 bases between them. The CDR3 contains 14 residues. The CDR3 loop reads CSARVGGSDYEQYF. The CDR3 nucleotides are TGCAGTGCTAGAGTAGGGGGATCAGACTACGAGCAGTACTTC.

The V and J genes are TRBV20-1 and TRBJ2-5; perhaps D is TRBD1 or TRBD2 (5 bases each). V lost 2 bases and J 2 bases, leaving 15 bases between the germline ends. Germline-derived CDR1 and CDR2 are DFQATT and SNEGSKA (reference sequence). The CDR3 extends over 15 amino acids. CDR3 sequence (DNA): TGCAGTGCTAGACGGACCGGGACCCAACAAGAGACCCAGTACTTC. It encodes CSARRTGTQQETQYF.

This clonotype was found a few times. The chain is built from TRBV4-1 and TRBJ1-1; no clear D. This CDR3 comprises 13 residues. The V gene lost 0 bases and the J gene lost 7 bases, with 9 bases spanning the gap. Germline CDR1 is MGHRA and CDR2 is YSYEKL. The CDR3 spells CASSQERWGEAFF. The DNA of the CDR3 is TGCGCCAGCAGCCAAGAAAGATGGGGTGAAGCTTTCTTT.

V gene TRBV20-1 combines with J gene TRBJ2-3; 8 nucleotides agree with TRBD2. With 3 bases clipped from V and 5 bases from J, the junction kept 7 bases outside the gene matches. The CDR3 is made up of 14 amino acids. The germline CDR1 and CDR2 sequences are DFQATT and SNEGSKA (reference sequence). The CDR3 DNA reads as TGCAGTGCTAGTAAAGTGGCGGGAGGAGATACGCAGTATTTT. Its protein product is CSASKVAGGDTQYF.

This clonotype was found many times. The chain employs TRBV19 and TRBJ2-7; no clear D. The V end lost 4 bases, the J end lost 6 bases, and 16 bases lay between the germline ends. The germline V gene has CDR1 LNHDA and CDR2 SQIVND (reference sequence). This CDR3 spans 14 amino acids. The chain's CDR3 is CASSTRTPNSEQYF. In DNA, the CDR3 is TGTGCCAGTAGTACCCGGACCCCCAACTCCGAGCAGTACTTC.

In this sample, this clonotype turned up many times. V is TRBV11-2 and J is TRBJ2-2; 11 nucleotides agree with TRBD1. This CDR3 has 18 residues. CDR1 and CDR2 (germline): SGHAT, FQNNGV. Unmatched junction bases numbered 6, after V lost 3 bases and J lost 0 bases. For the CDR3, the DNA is TGTGCCAGCAGCTTGGACAGGGGGCTTAATCCGAACACCGGGGAGCTGTTTTTT. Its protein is CASSLDRGLNPNTGELFF.

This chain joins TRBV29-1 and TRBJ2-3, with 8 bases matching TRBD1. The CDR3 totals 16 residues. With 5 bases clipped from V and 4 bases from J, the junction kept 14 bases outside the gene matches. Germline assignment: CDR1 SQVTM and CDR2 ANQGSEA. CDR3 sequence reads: CSVPARGTGEADTQYF. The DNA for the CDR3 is TGCAGCGTTCCGGCCCGTGGGACAGGCGAGGCAGATACGCAGTATTTT.

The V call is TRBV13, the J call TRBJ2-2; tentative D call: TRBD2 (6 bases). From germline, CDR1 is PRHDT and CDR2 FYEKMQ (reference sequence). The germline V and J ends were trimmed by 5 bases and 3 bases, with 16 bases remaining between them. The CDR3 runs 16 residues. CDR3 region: CASSPYGAGHTGELFF. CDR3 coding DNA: TGTGCCAGCAGCCCCTACGGGGCGGGACACACCGGGGAGCTGTTTTTT.

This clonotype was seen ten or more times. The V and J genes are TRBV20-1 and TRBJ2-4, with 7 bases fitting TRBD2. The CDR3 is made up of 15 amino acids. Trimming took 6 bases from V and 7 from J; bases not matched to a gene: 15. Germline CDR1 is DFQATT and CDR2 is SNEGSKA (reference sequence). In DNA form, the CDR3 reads TGCAGTGCCACAAAACCCCGGGGAGGGTTGAACATTCAGTACTTC. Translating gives CSATKPRGGLNIQYF.

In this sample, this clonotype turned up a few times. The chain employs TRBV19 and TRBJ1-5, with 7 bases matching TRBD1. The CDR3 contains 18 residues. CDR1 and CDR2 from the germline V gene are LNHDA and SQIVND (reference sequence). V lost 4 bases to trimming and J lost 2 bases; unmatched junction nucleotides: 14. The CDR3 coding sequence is TGTGCCAGTAGTACAAATCCTCGATGGACAGGACGCAATCAGCCCCAGCATTTT. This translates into CASSTNPRWTGRNQPQHF.

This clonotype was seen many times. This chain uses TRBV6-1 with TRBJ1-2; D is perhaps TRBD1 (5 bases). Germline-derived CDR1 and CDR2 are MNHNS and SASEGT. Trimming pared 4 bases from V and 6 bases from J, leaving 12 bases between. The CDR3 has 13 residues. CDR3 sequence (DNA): TGTGCCAGCAGTGCTCGCCAGGGTGATGGCTACACCTTC. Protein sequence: CASSARQGDGYTF.

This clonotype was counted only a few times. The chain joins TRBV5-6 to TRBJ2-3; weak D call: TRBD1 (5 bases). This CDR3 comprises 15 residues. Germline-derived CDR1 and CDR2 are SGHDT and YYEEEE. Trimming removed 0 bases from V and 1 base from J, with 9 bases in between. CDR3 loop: CASSLGTIGTDTQYF. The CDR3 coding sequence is TGTGCCAGCAGCTTGGGGACAATCGGCACAGATACGCAGTATTTT.

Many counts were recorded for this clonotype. CDR3 sequence reads: CSAGDARRLAGVNEQFF. CDR3 nucleotide sequence: TGCAGTGCTGGGGACGCGAGACGACTAGCGGGAGTCAATGAGCAGTTCTTC. V and J are TRBV20-1 and TRBJ2-1; 12 bases match TRBD2. Trimming removed 5 bases from V and 6 bases from J; junction bases left unmatched: 14. Germline lookup yields CDR1 DFQATT and CDR2 SNEGSKA (reference sequence). The CDR3 covers 17 residues.